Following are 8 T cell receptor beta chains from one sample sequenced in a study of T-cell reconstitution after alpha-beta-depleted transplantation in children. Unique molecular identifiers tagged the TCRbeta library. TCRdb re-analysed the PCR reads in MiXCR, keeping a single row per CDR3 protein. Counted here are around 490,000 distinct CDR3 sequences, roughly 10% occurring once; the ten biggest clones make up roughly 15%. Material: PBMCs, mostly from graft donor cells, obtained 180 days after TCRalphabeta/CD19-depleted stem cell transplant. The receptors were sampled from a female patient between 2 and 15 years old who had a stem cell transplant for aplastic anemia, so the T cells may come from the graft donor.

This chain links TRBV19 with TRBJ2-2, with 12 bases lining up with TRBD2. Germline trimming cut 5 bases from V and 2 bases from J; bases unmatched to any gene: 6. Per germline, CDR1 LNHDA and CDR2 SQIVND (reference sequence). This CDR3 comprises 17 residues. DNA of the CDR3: TGTGCCAGTAGTGAGCGACTAGCGGGAGACAACACCGGGGAGCTGTTTTTT. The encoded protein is CASSERLAGDNTGELFF.

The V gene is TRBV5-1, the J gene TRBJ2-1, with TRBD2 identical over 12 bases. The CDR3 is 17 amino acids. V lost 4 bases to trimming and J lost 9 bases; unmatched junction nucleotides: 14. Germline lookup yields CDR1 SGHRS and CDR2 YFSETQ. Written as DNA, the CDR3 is TGCGCCAGCAGCCATGCCGCCGGACTAGCGGGATCTATTGAGCAGTTCTTC. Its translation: CASSHAAGLAGSIEQFF.

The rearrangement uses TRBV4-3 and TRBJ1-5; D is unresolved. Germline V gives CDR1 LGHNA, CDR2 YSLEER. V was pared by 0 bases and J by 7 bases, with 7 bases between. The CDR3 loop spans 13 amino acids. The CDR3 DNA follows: TGCGCCAGCAGCCAAGATTTTGGGCAGCCCCAGCATTTT. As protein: CASSQDFGQPQHF.

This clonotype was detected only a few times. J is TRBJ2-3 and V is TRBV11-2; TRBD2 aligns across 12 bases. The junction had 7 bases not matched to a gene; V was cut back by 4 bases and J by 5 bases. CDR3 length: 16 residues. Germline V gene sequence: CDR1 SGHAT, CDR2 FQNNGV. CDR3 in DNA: TGTGCCAGCAGCTCCCTAGCGGGAGGGCCTTTAGATACGCAGTATTTT. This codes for CASSSLAGGPLDTQYF.

The DNA for the CDR3 is TGTGCCAGCAGCATCCTAGCGGGAGGAAATGAGCAGTTCTTC. Translating gives CASSILAGGNEQFF. The chain carries TRBV11-2 and TRBJ2-1, with TRBD2 identical over 11 bases. Germline assignment: CDR1 SGHAT and CDR2 FQNNGV. V gave up 5 bases and J gave up 7 bases; unmatched junction bases: 4. The CDR3 covers 14 residues.

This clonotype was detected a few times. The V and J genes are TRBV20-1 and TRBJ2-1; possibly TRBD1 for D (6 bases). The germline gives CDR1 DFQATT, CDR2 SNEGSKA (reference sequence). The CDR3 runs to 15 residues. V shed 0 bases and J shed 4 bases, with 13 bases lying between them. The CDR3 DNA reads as TGCAGTGCTAGAGATAGGGCAGGGGTATACAATGAGCAGTTCTTC. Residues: CSARDRAGVYNEQFF.

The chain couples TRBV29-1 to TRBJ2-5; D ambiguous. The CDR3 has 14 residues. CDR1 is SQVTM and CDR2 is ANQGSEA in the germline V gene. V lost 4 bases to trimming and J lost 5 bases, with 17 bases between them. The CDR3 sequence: CSVGSTPLGETQYF. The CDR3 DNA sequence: TGCAGCGTTGGGAGCACCCCTTTGGGGGAGACCCAGTACTTC. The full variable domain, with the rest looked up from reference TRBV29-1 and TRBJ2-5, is SAVISQKPSRDICQRGTSLTIQCQVDSQVTMMFWYRQQPGQSLTLIATANQGSEATYESGFVIDKFPISRPNLTFSTLTVSNMSPEDSSIYLCSVGSTPLGETQYFGPGTRLLVL.

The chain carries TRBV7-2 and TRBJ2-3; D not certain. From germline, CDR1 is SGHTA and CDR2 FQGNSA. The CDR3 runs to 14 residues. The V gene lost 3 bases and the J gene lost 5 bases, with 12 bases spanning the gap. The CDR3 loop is CASSFPSSVDTQYF. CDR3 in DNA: TGTGCCAGCAGCTTCCCGTCTTCGGTAGATACGCAGTATTTT.